Below, one T cell receptor beta chain is given with its context. This record belongs to a study of blood T cell repertoires in COVID-19. Germline V CDR1 and CDR2: LGHNA, YSLEER. This CDR3 spans 16 amino acids. With 1 base removed from V and 1 base from J, the gap between germline ends came to 13 bases. Sequenced by immunoSEQ multiplex PCR; TCRdb stores in-frame clones only, minus some. The profile covers roughly 230,000 clones, with roughly four fifths appearing a single time and roughly 3.5% taken by the ten largest. J is TRBJ1-1 and V is TRBV4-3, with D perhaps matching TRBD1 (5 bases). The receptor comes from a woman aged 60-70 years who had recovered from COVID-19. The sequenced material came from PBMCs or T cells enriched from blood (not recorded which). The CDR3, as DNA: TGCGCCAGCAGCCAAGGGGGCCCAGGTTGGAACACTGAAGCTTTCTTT. Residues: CASSQGGPGWNTEAFF.